A single sample gave rise to the 15 T cell receptor beta chains below, sequenced in a study of blood T cell repertoires in COVID-19. Here immunoSEQ multiplex PCR was the method, and the copy in TCRdb shows in-frame clones only, minus some. The data show some 150,000 clones, approximately 81% seen once. The material sequenced was peripheral blood. Receptors originate from a woman between 55 and 75 years old with active or convalescent COVID-19.

This chain joins TRBV5-5 and TRBJ1-2, with a possible D match to TRBD1 (6 bases). The CDR3 has 15 amino acids. Germline V gene lookup returns CDR1 SGHKS and CDR2 YYEKEE (reference sequence). Trimming shortened V by 4 bases and J by 2 bases, and 15 bases separated the two germline ends. The CDR3 sequence: CASSPGTGWNYGYTF. The CDR3 DNA is TGTGCCAGCAGCCCAGGCACAGGGTGGAACTATGGCTACACCTTC.

The V and J genes are TRBV4-1 and TRBJ1-2; TRBD1 might be the D (6 bases). Trimming took 4 bases from V and 8 from J, leaving 14 bases between them. The germline V gene has CDR1 MGHRA and CDR2 YSYEKL. There are 13 residues in the CDR3. As DNA, the CDR3 is TGCGCCAGCAGCCCATCACAGGGTAGCGGCTACACCTTC. Translated: CASSPSQGSGYTF.

The CDR3 region is CASSQGPGTSGGTQYF. The CDR3 DNA is TGTGCCAGCAGCCAAGGTCCCGGGACTAGCGGGGGAACCCAGTACTTC. This chain connects TRBV3-1 (or the pseudogene TRBV3-2) to TRBJ2-5; 14 positions match TRBD2. The CDR3 has 16 residues. The trim removed 1 base at V and 8 bases at J, leaving 6 bases unmatched. CDR1 and CDR2 from the germline V gene are LGHDT and YNNKEL (reference sequence).

The chain links TRBV5-1 to TRBJ2-2, with a weak D call TRBD2 (6 bases). This CDR3 spans 15 amino acids. V gave up 7 bases and J gave up 1 base, with 14 bases separating them. Germline V gives CDR1 SGHRS, CDR2 YFSETQ. Here the CDR3 DNA reads TGCGCCAGCGGGAAGCGGGTAGGGAACACCGGGGAGCTGTTTTTT. Amino acid sequence: CASGKRVGNTGELFF.

On this clone: Relative to the germline gene, one junction end is altered; a read error may explain this. This rearrangement joins TRBV29-1 to TRBJ2-1; TRBD2 is a possible D gene (5 bases). The CDR3 extends over 12 amino acids. From germline, CDR1 is SQVTM and CDR2 ANQGSEA. The CDR3 nucleotides read TGCAGCGTTGAGAGGGCTTACAAAGAGCAGTTCTTC. Its translation is CSVERAYKEQFF.

In the case of this clone: One end of the junction does not line up with germline, which may come from a read error. The chain links TRBV6-5 to TRBJ1-3; D not resolved. CDR1 MNHEY and CDR2 SVGAGI come from the germline V gene. The CDR3 is 13 amino acids. The CDR3 nucleotides are TGTGCCAGCAGTGACTCTGGGCGAAACACCATATATTTT. Translating gives CASSDSGRNTIYF.

The CDR3 region is CASSQGLAGGLGEQFF. CDR3 nucleotides: TGTGCCAGCAGCCAAGGACTAGCGGGAGGGTTAGGGGAGCAGTTCTTC. The chain employs TRBV7-3 and TRBJ2-1; 15 nucleotides align to TRBD2. CDR3 length equals 16 residues. Trimming cost V 5 bases and J 10 bases; bases outside gene matches: 9. Germline V gene data show CDR1 as SGHTA and CDR2 as FQGTGA. The entire variable domain, with the rest obtained from reference TRBV7-3 and TRBJ2-1, is as follows: GAGVSQTPSNKVTEKGKYVELRCDPISGHTALYWYRQSLGQGPEFLIYFQGTGAADDSGLPNDRFFAVRPEGSVSTLKIQRTERGDSAVYLCASSQGLAGGLGEQFFGPGTRLTVL.

The chain joins TRBV19 to TRBJ2-3, with no clear D. Germline lookup yields CDR1 LNHDA and CDR2 SQIVND (reference sequence). Trimming removed 2 bases from V and 2 bases from J, with 14 bases in between. The CDR3 length is 16 residues. The CDR3 region has the DNA TGTGCCAGTAGTATAAGGAACTGGGCCCCCACAGATACGCAGTATTTT. Translated: CASSIRNWAPTDTQYF.

The gene calls are TRBV5-1 and TRBJ2-1, with D perhaps assigned TRBD1 or TRBD2 (5 bases each). Trimming removed 4 bases from V and 6 bases from J, with 17 bases in between. Germline V gene lookup returns CDR1 SGHRS and CDR2 YFSETQ. The CDR3 runs 15 residues. CDR3 sequence reads: CASSVDTGEVNEQFF. CDR3 DNA: TGCGCCAGCAGCGTGGACACCGGGGAAGTCAATGAGCAGTTCTTC. Combining the CDR3 with reference TRBV5-1 and TRBJ2-1 gives the whole variable domain KAGVTQTPRYLIKTRGQQVTLSCSPISGHRSVSWYQQTPGQGLQFLFEYFSETQRNKGNFPGRFSGRQFSNSRSEMNVSTLELGDSALYLCASSVDTGEVNEQFFGPGTRLTVL.

The CDR3 DNA follows: TGTGCCAGCAGTACACTGGTGGGGCCGGAGACCCAGTACTTC. Its protein product is CASSTLVGPETQYF. The chain combines TRBV28 with TRBJ2-5; a weak D match, TRBD1 (5 bases). CDR3 length: 14 residues. Germline V gene sequence: CDR1 MDHEN, CDR2 SYDVKM. V was shortened by 5 bases and J by 5 bases, with 15 bases between the two germline ends. Drawing the rest from reference TRBV28 and TRBJ2-5, the complete variable domain is DVKVTQSSRYLVKRTGEKVFLECVQDMDHENMFWYRQDPGLGLRLIYFSYDVKMKEKGDIPEGYSVSREKKERFSLILESASTNQTSMYLCASSTLVGPETQYFGPGTRLLVL.

J is TRBJ1-5 and V is TRBV18; 7 bases are shared with TRBD1. CDR1 KGHSH and CDR2 LQKENI come from the germline V gene. V lost 6 bases and J lost 1; bases outside the gene matches: 3. This CDR3 comprises 14 residues. CDR3 DNA: TGTGCCAGCTCTGGGACAGCCAGCAATCAGCCCCAGCATTTT. It codes for CASSGTASNQPQHF.

J is TRBJ2-1 and V is TRBV5-1, with 9 bases that match TRBD2. The germline V gene has CDR1 SGHRS and CDR2 YFSETQ. V lost 4 bases, J lost 9 bases, and 17 bases stayed unmatched. The CDR3 has 17 residues. CDR3 bases: TGCGCCAGCAGCGGGGGCGCTCGCGGGGGGGATGGTAGTGAGCAGTTCTTC. Residues: CASSGGARGGDGSEQFF.

The chain recombines TRBV28 with TRBJ1-4; 7 bases are a match to TRBD1. Germline CDR1 MDHEN, CDR2 SYDVKM. The CDR3 sequence is 12 residues long. V lost 7 bases, J lost 7 bases, and 3 bases stayed unmatched. The CDR3, as DNA: TGTGCCAGCAAACAGGGGAGTGAAAAACTGTTTTTT. Encoded protein: CASKQGSEKLFF.

J is TRBJ2-3 and V is TRBV4-3; 7 bases line up with TRBD2. J gave up 5 bases and V 3 bases, and 11 bases lay outside the gene matches. Germline CDR1 LGHNA, CDR2 YSLEER. This CDR3 is built from 16 residues. This CDR3 reads CASSHWEGLSLDTQYF. CDR3 sequence (DNA): TGCGCCAGCAGCCATTGGGAGGGCCTTTCCCTAGATACGCAGTATTTT.

J is TRBJ2-2 and V is TRBV4-1, with D perhaps matching TRBD1 (6 bases). V lost 5 bases and J 6 bases, leaving 13 bases between the germline ends. CDR1 is MGHRA and CDR2 is YSYEKL in the germline V gene. This CDR3 contains 14 residues. The CDR3 region is CASSIRQVPGELFF. The CDR3 nucleotides read TGCGCCAGCAGCATTCGACAGGTACCCGGGGAGCTGTTTTTT.